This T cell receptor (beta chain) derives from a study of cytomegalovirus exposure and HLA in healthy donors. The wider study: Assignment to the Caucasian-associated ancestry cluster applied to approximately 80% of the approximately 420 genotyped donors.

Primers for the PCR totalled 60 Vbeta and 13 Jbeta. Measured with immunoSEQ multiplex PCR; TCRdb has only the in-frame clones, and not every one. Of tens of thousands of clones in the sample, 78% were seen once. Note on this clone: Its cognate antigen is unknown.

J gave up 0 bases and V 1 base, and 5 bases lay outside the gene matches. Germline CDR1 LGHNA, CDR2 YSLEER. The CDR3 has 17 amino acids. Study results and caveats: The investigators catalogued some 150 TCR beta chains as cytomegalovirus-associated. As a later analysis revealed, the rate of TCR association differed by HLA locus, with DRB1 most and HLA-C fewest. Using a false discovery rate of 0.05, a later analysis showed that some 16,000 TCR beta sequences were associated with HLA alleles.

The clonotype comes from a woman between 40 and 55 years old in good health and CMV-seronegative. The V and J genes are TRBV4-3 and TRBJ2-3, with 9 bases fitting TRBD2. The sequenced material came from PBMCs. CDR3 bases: TGCGCCAGCAGCCAAGGCCTAGCGGGAACTAGCACAGATACGCAGTATTTT. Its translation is CASSQGLAGTSTDTQYF.